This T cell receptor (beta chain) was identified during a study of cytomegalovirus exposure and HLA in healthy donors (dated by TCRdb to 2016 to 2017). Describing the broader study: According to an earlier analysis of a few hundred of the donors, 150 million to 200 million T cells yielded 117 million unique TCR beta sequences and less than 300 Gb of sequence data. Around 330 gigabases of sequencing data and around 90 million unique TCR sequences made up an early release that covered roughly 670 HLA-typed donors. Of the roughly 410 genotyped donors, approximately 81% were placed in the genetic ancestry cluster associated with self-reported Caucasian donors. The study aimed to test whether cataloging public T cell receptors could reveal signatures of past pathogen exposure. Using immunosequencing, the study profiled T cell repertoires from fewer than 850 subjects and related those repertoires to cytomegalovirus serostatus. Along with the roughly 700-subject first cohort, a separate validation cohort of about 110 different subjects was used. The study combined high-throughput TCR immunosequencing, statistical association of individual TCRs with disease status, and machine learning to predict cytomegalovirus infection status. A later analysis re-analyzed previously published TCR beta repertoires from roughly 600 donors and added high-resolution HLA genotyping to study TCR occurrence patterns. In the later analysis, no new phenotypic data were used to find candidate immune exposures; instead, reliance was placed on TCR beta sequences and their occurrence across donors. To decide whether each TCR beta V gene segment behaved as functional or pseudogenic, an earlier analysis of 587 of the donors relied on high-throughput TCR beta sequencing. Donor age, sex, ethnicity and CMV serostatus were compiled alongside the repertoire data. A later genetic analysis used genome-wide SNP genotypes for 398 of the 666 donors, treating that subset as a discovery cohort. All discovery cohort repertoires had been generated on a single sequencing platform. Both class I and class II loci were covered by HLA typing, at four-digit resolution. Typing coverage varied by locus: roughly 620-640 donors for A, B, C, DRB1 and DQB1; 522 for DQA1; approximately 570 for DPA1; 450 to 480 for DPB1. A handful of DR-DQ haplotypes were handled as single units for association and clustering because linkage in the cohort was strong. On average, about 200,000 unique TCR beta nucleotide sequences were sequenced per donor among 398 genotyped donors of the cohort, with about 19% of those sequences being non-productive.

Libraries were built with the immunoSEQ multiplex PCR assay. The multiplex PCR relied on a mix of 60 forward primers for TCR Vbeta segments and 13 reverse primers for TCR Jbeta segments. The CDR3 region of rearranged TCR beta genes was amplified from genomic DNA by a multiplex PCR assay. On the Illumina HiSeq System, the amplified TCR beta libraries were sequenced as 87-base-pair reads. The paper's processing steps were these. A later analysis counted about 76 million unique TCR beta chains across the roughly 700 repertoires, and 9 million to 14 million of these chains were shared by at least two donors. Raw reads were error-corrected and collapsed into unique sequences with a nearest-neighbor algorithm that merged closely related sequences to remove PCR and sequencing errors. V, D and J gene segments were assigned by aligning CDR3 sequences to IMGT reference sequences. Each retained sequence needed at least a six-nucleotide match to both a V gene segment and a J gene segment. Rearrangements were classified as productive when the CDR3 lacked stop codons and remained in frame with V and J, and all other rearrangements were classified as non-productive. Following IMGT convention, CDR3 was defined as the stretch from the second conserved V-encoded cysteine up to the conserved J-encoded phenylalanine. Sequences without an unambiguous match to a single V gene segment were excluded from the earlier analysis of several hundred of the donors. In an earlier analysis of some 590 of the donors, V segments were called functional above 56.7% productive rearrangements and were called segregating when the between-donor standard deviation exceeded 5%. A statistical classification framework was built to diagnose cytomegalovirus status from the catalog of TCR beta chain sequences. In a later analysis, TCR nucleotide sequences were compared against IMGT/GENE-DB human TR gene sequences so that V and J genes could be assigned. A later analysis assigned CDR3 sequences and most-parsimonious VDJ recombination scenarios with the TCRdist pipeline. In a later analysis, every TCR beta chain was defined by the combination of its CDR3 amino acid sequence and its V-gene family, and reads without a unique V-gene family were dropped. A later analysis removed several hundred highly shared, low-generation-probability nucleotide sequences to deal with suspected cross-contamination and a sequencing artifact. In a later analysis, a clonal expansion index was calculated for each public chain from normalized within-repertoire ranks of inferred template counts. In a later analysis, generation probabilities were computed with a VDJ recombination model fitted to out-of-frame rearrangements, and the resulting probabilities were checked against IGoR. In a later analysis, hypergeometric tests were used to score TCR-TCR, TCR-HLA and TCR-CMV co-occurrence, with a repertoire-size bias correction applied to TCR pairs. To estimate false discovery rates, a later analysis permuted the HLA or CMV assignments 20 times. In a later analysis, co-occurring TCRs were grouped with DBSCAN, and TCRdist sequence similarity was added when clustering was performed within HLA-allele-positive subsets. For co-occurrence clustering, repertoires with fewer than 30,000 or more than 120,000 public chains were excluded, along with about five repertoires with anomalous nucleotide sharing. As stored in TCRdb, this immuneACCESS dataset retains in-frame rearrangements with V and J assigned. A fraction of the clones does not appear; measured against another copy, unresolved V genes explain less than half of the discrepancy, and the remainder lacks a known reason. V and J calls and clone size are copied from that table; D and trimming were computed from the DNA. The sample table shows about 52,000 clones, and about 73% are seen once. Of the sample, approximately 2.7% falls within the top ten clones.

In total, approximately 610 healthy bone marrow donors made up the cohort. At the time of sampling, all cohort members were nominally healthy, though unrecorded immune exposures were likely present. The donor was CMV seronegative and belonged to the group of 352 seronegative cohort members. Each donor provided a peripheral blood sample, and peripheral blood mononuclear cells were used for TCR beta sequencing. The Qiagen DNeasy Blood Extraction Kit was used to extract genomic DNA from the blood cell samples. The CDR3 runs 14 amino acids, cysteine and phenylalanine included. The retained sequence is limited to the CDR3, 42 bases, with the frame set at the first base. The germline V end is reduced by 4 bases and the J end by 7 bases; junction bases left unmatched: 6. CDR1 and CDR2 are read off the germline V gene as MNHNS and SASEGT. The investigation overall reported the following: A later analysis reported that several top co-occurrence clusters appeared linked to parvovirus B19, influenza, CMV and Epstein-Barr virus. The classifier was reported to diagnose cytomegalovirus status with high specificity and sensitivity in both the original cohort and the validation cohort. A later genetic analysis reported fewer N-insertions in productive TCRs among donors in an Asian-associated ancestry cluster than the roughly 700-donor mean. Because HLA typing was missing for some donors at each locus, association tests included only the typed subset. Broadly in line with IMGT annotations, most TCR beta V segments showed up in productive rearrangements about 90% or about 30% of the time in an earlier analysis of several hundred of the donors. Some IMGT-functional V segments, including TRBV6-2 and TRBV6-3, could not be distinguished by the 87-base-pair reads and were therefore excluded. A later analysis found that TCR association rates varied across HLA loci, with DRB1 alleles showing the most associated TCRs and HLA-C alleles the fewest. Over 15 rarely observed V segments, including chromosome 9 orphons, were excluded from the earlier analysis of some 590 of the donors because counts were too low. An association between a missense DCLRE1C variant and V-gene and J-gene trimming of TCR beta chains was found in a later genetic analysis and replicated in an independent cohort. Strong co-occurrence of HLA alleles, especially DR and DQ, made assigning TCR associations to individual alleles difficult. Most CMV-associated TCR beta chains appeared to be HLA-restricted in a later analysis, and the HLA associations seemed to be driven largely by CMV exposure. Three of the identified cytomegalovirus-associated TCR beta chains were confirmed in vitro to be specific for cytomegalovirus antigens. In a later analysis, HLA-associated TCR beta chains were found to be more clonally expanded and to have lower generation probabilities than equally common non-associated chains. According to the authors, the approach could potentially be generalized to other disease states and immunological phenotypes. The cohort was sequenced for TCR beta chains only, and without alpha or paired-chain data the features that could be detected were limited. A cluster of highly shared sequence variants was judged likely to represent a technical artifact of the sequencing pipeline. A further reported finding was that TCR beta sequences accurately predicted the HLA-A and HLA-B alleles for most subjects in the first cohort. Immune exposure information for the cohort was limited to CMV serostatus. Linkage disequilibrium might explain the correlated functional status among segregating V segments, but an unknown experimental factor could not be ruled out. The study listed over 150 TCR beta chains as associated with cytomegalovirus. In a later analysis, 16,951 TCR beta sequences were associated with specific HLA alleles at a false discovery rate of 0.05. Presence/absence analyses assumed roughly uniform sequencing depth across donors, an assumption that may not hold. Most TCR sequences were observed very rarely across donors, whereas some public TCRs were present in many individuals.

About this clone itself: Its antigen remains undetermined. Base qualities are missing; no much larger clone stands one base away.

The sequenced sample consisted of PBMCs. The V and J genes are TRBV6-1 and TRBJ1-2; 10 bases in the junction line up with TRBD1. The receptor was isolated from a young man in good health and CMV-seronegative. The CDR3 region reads CASSGQGAIFGYTF. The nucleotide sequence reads TGTGCCAGCAGTGGACAGGGGGCTATTTTTGGCTACACCTTC.